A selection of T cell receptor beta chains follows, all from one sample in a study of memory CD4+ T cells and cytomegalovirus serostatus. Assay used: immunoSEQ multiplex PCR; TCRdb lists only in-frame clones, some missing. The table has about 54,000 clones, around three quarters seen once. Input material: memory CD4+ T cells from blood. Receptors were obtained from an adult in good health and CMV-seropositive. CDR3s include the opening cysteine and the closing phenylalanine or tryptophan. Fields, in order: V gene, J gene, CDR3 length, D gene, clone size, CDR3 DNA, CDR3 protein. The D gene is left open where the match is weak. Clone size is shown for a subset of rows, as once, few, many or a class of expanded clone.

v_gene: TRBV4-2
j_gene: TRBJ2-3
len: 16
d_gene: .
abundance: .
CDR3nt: TGTGCCAGCAGCCAAGAGGGGGATGGCGTAACAGATACGCAGTATTTT
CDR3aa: CASSQEGDGVTDTQYF

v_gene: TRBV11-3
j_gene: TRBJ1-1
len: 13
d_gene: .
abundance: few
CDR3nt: TGTGCCAGCAGCTCCCCACGGAACACTGAAGCTTTCTTT
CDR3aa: CASSSPRNTEAFF

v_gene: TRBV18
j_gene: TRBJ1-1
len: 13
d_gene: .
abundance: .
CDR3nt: TGTGCCAGCTCAATGGGACAGAACACTGAAGCTTTCTTT
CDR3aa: CASSMGQNTEAFF

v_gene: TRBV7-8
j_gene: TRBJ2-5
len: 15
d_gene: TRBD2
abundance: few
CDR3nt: TGTGCCAGCAGCCGACCGGGACTAGCGGCGGAGACCCAGTACTTC
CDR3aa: CASSRPGLAAETQYF

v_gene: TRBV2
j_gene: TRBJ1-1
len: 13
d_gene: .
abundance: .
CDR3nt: TGTGCCAGCAGTTCCCAGGCGAACACTGAAGCTTTCTTT
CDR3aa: CASSSQANTEAFF

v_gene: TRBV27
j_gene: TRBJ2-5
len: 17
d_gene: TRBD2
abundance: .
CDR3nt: TGTGCCAGCAGTTCAGGTCTGTTAGCGGGGGGGGCGGAGACCCAGTACTTC
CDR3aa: CASSSGLLAGGAETQYF

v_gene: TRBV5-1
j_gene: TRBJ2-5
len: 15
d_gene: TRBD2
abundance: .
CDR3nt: TGCGCCAGCAGCTCCGGGACTAGCGGACAAGAGACCCAGTACTTC
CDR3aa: CASSSGTSGQETQYF

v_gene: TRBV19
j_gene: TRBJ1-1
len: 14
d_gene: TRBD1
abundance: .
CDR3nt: TGTGCCAGTAGTATGGGGGACAGGGGAACTGAAGCTTTCTTT
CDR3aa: CASSMGDRGTEAFF

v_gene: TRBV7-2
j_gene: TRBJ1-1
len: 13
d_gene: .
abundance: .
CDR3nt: TGTGCCAGCAGCCCCGTTAGTAACACTGAAGCTTTCTTT
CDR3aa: CASSPVSNTEAFF

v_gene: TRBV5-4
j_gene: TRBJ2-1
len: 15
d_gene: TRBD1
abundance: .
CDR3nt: TGTGCCAGCAGCTCTGGACAGGCAAACTACAATGAGCAGTTCTTC
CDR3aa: CASSSGQANYNEQFF

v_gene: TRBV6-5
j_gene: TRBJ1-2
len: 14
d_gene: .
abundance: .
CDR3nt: TGTGCCAGCAGTTACTCGCGGGCCGGCTATGGCTACACCTTC
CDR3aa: CASSYSRAGYGYTF

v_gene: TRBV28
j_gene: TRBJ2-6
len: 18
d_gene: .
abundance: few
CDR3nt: TGTGCCAGCAGTCCTCCGGGACGTCCTCTGTCTGGGGCCAACGTCCTGACTTTC
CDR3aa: CASSPPGRPLSGANVLTF

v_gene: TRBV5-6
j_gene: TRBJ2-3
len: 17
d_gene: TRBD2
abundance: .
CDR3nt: TGTGCCAGCAGCCTCAAGACTAGCGGAAAGAACGTAGATACGCAGTATTTT
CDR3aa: CASSLKTSGKNVDTQYF

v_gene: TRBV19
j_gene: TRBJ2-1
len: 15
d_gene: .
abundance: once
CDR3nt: TGTGCCAGTAGTATTGGAGGGGGGAACGGCAATGAGCAGTTCTTC
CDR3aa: CASSIGGGNGNEQFF

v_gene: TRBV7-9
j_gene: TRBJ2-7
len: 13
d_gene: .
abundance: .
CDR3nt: TGTGCCAGCAGCTTAGTCGAGGGATCGGAGCAGTACTTC
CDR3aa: CASSLVEGSEQYF

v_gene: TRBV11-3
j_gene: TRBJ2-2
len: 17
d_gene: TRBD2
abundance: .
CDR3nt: TGTGCCACCTCCACCGGGGCTAGCGGGACGAACACCGGGGAGCTGTTTTTT
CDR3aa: CATSTGASGTNTGELFF

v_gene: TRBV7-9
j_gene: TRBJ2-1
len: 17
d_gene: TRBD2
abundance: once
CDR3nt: TGTGCCAGCAGCTTGGGGGCTAGCGGGATAATCTACAATGAGCAGTTCTTC
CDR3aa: CASSLGASGIIYNEQFF

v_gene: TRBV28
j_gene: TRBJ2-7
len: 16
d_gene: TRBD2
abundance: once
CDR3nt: TGTGCCAGCAGTCCAGAAGGGGTAGCGGGAGCCTACGAGCAGTACTTC
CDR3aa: CASSPEGVAGAYEQYF

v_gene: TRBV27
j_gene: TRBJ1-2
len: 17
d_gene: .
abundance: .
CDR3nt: TGTGCCAGCAGTTTTTTCCCGCCTCAGGGCGGCGACTATGGCTACACCTTC
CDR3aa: CASSFFPPQGGDYGYTF

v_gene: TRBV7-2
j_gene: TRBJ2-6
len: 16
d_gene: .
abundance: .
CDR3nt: TGTGCCAGCAGCTATCAGGTGACCTCTGGGGCCAACGTCCTGACTTTC
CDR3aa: CASSYQVTSGANVLTF

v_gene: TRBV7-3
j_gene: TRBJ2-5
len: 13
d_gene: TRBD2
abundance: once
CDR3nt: TGTGCCAGCAGCTCCGTGCGGGGGGAGACCCAGTACTTC
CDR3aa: CASSSVRGETQYF

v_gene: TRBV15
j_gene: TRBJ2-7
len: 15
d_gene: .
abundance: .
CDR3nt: TGTGCCACCAGCAGAGATCACAGGAACTCCTACGAGCAGTACTTC
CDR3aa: CATSRDHRNSYEQYF

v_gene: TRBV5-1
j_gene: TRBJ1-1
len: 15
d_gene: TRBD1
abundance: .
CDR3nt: TGCGCCAGCAGCTTGTTGGGACAGGGTAACACTGAAGCTTTCTTT
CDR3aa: CASSLLGQGNTEAFF

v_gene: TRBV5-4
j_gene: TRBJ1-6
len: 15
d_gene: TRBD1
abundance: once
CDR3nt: TGTGCCAGCAGCTTACAGACAGGGGTCGGTTCACCCCTCCACTTT
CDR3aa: CASSLQTGVGSPLHF

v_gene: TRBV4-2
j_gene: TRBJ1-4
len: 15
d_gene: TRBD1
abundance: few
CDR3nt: TGTGCCAGCAGCATGAACAGGGGAATTGATGAAAAACTGTTTTTT
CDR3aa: CASSMNRGIDEKLFF

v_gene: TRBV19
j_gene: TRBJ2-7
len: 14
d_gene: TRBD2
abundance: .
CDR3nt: TGTGCCAGTAGTTTGAGCGGGAGGTCCGACGAGCAGTACTTC
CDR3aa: CASSLSGRSDEQYF

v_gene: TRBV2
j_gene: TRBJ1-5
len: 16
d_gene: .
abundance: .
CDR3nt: TGTGCCAGCAGGGCGGTTGTGGGAGGGGGGAATCAGCCCCAGCATTTT
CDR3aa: CASRAVVGGGNQPQHF

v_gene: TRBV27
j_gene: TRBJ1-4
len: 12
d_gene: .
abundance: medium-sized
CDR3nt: TGTGCCAGATGCTTGGACAATGAAAAACTGTTTTTT
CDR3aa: CARCLDNEKLFF

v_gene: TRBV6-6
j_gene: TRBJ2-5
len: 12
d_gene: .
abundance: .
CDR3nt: TGTGCCAGCACCGGCACTTCCGAGACCCAGTACTTC
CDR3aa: CASTGTSETQYF

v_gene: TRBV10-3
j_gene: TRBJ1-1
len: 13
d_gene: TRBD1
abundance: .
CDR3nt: TGTGCCAGCAGTTATAGGACAGGTCTTGAAGCTTTCTTT
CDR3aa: CASSYRTGLEAFF

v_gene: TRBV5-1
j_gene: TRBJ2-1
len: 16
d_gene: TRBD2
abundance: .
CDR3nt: TGCGCCAGCAGCTACGGGGCCAGCGGGACCGGCAATGAGCAGTTCTTC
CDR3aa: CASSYGASGTGNEQFF

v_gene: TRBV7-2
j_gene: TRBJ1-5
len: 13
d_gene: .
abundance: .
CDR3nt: TGTGCCAGCAGCTGGGGGGAGGATCAGCCCCAGCATTTT
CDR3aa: CASSWGEDQPQHF

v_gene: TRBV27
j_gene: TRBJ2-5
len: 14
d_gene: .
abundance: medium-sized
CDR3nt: TGTGCCAGCAGTGTAAACAGGGATTGGGAGACCCAGTACTTC
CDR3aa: CASSVNRDWETQYF

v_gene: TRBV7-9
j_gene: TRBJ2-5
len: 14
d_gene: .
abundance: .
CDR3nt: TGTGCCAGCAGCTTAGCGGGGGATCAGGAGACCCAGTACTTC
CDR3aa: CASSLAGDQETQYF

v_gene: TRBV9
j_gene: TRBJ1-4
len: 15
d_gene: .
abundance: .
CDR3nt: TGTGCCAGCAGCTTTGGGGGAGTGACTAATGAAAAACTGTTTTTT
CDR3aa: CASSFGGVTNEKLFF

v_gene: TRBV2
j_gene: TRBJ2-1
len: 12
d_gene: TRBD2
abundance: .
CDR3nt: TGTGCCAGCACGTTCGGGAGGGGGGAGCAGTTCTTC
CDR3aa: CASTFGRGEQFF

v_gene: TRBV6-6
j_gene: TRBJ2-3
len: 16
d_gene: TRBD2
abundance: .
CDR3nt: TGTGCCAGCAGTACCCGGACTAGCGGGGGTGGGGATACGCAGTATTTT
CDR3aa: CASSTRTSGGGDTQYF

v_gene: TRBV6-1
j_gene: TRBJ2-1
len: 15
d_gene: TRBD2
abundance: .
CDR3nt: TGTGCCAGCACCCAGCGGCTAGCGGGAAGCAATGAGCAGTTCTTC
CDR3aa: CASTQRLAGSNEQFF

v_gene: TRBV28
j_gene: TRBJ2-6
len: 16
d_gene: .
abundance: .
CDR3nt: TGTGCCACCTCCCATGGGGCCGAGCCTGGGGCCAACGTCCTGACTTTC
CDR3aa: CATSHGAEPGANVLTF

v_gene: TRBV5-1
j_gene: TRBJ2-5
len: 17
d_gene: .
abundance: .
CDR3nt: TGCGCCAGCAGGGCCGGAGGGCCTGGGCTCCAACAAGAGACCCAGTACTTC
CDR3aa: CASRAGGPGLQQETQYF

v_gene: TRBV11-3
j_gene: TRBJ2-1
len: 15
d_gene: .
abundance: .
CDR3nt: TGTGCCAGCAGCTCCCAGGTGGCCCTTAGGGATGAGCAGTTCTTC
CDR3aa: CASSSQVALRDEQFF

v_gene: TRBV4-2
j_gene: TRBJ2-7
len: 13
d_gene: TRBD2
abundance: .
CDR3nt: TGTGCCAGCAGCCGAGCGGGAGCTAACGAGCAGTACTTC
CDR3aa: CASSRAGANEQYF

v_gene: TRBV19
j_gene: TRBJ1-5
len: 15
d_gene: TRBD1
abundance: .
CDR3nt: TGTGCCAGTAGGACAGGGGGCGGTGGCAATCAGCCCCAGCATTTT
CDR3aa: CASRTGGGGNQPQHF

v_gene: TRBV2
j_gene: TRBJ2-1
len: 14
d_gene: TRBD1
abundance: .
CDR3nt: TGTGCCAGCAGGTGGACAGGGCCAAGCAATGAGCAGTTCTTC
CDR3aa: CASRWTGPSNEQFF

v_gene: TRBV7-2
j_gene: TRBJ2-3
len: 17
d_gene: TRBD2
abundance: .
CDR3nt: TGTGCCAGCAGCTTAGTGGCTAGCGGGAGTTCGACAGATACGCAGTATTTT
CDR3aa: CASSLVASGSSTDTQYF

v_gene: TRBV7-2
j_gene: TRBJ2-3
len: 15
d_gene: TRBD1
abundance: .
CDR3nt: TGTGCCAGCAGCCCCCGACAGGGGGCGAGGGATACGCAGTATTTT
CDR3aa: CASSPRQGARDTQYF

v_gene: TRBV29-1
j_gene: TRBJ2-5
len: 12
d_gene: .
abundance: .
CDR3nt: TGCAGCGTTGGCAGGGCAGTAGAGACCCAGTACTTC
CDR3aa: CSVGRAVETQYF

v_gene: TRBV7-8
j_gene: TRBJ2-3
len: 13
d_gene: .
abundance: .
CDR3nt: TGTGCCAGCAGCGTTGGATTGACAGATACGCAGTATTTT
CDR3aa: CASSVGLTDTQYF

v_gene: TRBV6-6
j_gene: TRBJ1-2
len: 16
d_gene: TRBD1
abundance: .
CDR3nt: TGTGCCAGCAGTCATGAGTTGACAGGGAATAACTATGGCTACACCTTC
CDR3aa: CASSHELTGNNYGYTF

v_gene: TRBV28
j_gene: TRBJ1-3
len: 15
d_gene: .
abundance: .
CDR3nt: TGTGCCAGCGGACCGACAAGGACAGCTCGAAACACCATATATTTT
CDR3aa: CASGPTRTARNTIYF